There are many counts of the clone carrying this TCR beta chain. The sample comes from a study of regulatory T cells in long-lasting Graves disease. This CDR3 contains 15 residues. Germline V gene lookup returns CDR1 DFQATT and CDR2 SNEGSKA (reference sequence). Losses at the gene ends were 3 bases for V and 7 bases for J; bases not matched to a gene: 8. Through Arm-PCR of CDR3 regions and iRepertoire HTBI primers, TCR beta libraries were built. TCRdb used MiXCR to reprocess the multiplex PCR reads, holding one entry per CDR3 protein. In the table there are roughly 400,000 distinct CDR3 sequences, 15% of which are singletons. Indicated time point: newly diagnosed GD, antithyroid drugs for less than 3 months. RNA from PBMCs was the source of the TCR library. A further study also used this sample, focusing on T cells in Graves' hyperthyroidism and ophthalmopathy.

The receptor was derived from a middle-aged woman with Graves disease. The J gene is TRBJ2-5, the V gene TRBV20-1, with TRBD2 identical over 13 bases. The sequenced sample was peripheral blood mononuclear cells (PBMCs), obtained at new diagnosis, from a patient treated with antithyroid drugs. CDR3 protein: CSARGLAGFDGTQYF. Here the CDR3 DNA reads TGCAGTGCTAGGGGACTAGCGGGATTCGACGGGACCCAGTACTTC.